One and the same sample provided the 12 T cell receptor beta chains below, sequenced in a study of monozygotic twins with inflammatory bowel disease. Using the 5' RACE reads, TCRdb records one entry per CDR3 protein without DNA. This table lists about 140,000 distinct CDR3 sequences. Sequencing was carried out using blood. The source is a human donor with ulcerative colitis or Crohn's disease, or a healthy co-twin of an affected twin (not recorded which).

The chain carries TRBV5-5 and TRBJ2-4; TCRdb's D gene call, TRBD1, goes unchecked for lack of DNA. Germline V gene sequence: CDR1 SGHKS, CDR2 YYEKEE (reference sequence). The CDR3 contains 17 residues. The CDR3 reads CASRDRGTISTKNIQYF.

The chain recombines TRBV6-5 with TRBJ2-1. Germline CDR1 MNHEY, CDR2 SVGAGI. The CDR3 totals 14 residues. The CDR3 reads CASSYSGSPDEQFF.

The chain couples TRBV14 to TRBJ1-1; there is no DNA to check the TCRdb D call of TRBD1. This CDR3 contains 17 residues. From germline, CDR1 is SGHDN and CDR2 FVKESK. This CDR3 is CASSQGRQGGPNTEAFF.

The chain joins TRBV5-1 to TRBJ2-1. Per germline, CDR1 SGHRS and CDR2 YFSETQ. CDR3 size: 12 residues. This CDR3 reads CASSLTINEQFF.

The chain joins TRBV5-1 to TRBJ1-2; without DNA, the TCRdb call of TRBD1 cannot be checked. This CDR3 contains 15 residues. CDR1 is SGHRS and CDR2 is YFSETQ in the germline V gene. CDR3 protein: CASGGRRTSSDGYTF.

V gene TRBV6-5 combines with J gene TRBJ1-2. The CDR3 has 17 amino acids. Germline V lookup: CDR1 MNHEY, CDR2 SVGAGI. Here the CDR3 reads CASSYQLSQGFNYGYTF.

This chain connects TRBV7-8 to TRBJ2-1; TCRdb outputs TRBD1, but without DNA this stays unchecked. CDR1 and CDR2 from the germline V gene are SGHVS and FQNEAQ. This CDR3 is 14 amino acids long. The CDR3 protein is CASSVSGTSIEQFF. Together with reference TRBV7-8 and TRBJ2-1, the CDR3 gives the full variable domain: GAGVSQSPRYKVAKRGQDVALRCDPISGHVSLFWYQQALGQGPEFLTYFQNEAQLDKSGLPSDRFFAERPEGSVSTLKIQRTQQEDSAVYLCASSVSGTSIEQFFGPGTRLTVL.

The chain couples TRBV19 to TRBJ1-5. The V gene's germline CDR1 is LNHDA and CDR2 SQIVND (reference sequence). The CDR3 is made up of 16 amino acids. This CDR3 is CASSNLGGNSNQPQHF.

The rearrangement links TRBV5-4 to TRBJ2-7; TCRdb calls TRBD1, which cannot be checked without DNA. The CDR3 spans 13 residues. The germline V gene has CDR1 SGHNT and CDR2 YYREEE (reference sequence). This CDR3 is CASSRDGVYEQYF.

V usage is TRBV28 and J usage is TRBJ2-7; TCRdb calls TRBD1, which cannot be checked without DNA. Germline CDR1 MDHEN, CDR2 SYDVKM. This CDR3 region has 13 residues. The CDR3 loop reads CASRQGPPYEQYF.

The chain has TRBV20-1 and TRBJ2-4. The germline gives CDR1 DFQATT, CDR2 SNEGSKA (reference sequence). The length of the CDR3 is 13 residues. CDR3 residues: CSARALAKNIQYF.

Measured by frequency, this clonotype is medium-sized. The genes are TRBV12-3 or TRBV12-4 and TRBJ1-1; TCRdb indicates TRBD1, and absent DNA this call remains unverified. The length of the CDR3 is 16 residues. This chain's CDR3 is CASSFGRGRGVEEAFF.